This TCR beta chain was profiled in a study of identical twins. CDR1 is SQVTM and CDR2 is ANQGSEA in the germline V gene. V dropped 6 bases and J dropped 5; count of bases not matched to a gene: 25. CDR3 length: 19 amino acids. Comment on this clonotype: As yet, its antigen is unknown.

Study-wide results and caveats: Surplus twin overlap in beta out-of-frame sequences was less pronounced. Invariant populations such as MAIT and iNKT cells could partly muddle zero-insertion analyses.

Unique molecular identifiers were present on the cDNA, which also gained a universal primer site by template switching. MiXCR was run by TCRdb on the 5' RACE reads, yielding one entry per CDR3 protein. The sample shows 450,000 to 600,000 distinct CDR3 sequences, more than 20% of them seen only once. In addition, the sample was reused for a study of yellow fever vaccine responses in identical twins.

This TCR came from a woman aged 18-35 years in good health. The sequenced sample consisted of CD4+ T cells sorted from blood. The chain combines TRBV29-1 with TRBJ1-2, with 9 bases that match TRBD1. The CDR3 DNA is TGCAGCGTCAGCCCAAGATTGGACAGGGGTGAGGACACCCCTTATGGCTACACCTTC. Protein: CSVSPRLDRGEDTPYGYTF. The full variable domain, completed using reference TRBV29-1 and TRBJ1-2, is SAVISQKPSRDICQRGTSLTIQCQVDSQVTMMFWYRQQPGQSLTLIATANQGSEATYESGFVIDKFPISRPNLTFSTLTVSNMSPEDSSIYLCSVSPRLDRGEDTPYGYTFGSGTRLTVV.